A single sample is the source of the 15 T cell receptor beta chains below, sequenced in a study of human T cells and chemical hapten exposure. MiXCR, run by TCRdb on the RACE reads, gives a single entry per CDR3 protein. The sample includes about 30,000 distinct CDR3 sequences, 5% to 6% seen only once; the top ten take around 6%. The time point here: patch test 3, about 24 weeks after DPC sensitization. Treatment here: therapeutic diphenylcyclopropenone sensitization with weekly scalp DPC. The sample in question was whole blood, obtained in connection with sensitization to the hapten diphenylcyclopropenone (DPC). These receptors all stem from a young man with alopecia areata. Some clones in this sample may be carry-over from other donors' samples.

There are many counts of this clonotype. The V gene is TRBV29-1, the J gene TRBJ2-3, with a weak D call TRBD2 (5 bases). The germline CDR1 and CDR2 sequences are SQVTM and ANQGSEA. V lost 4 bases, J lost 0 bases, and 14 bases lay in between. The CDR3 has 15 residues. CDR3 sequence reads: CSVAAGSPSTDTQYF. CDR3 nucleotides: TGCAGCGTTGCGGCGGGCTCCCCTAGCACAGATACGCAGTATTTT.

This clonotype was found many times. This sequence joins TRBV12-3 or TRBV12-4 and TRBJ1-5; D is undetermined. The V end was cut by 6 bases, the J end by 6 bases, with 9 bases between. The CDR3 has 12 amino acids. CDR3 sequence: CASSPAVQPQHF. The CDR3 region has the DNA TGTGCCAGCAGCCCGGCAGTTCAGCCCCAGCATTTT.

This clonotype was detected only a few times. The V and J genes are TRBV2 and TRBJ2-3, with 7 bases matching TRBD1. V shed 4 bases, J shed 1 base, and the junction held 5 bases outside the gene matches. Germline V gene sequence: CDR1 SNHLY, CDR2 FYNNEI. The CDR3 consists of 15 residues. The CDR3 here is CASSAQGVGTDTQYF. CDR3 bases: TGTGCCAGCAGTGCGCAGGGGGTGGGCACAGATACGCAGTATTTT.

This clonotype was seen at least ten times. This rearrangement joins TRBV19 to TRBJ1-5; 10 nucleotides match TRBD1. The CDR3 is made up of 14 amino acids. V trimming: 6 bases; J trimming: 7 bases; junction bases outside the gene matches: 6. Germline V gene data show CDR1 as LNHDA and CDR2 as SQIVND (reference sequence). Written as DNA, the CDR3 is TGTGCCAGTAGGGAGACAGGGGGCGAACAGCCCCAGCATTTT. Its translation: CASRETGGEQPQHF.

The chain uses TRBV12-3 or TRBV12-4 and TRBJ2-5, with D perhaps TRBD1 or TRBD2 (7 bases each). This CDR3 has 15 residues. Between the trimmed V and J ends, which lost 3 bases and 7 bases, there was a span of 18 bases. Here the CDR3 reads CASSFSGPNRGTQYF. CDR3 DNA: TGTGCCAGCAGTTTTAGCGGGCCGAACAGGGGGACCCAGTACTTC.

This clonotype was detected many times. In DNA form, the CDR3 reads TGTGCCAGCAGTCCGAATGGGATTTACAATGAGCAGTTCTTC. Its translation: CASSPNGIYNEQFF. The chain links TRBV6-2 or TRBV6-3 to TRBJ2-1; D gene uncertain. The V gene's germline CDR1 is MNHEY and CDR2 SVGEGT. V lost 5 bases to trimming and J lost 4 bases, with 12 bases between them. This CDR3 is 14 amino acids long.

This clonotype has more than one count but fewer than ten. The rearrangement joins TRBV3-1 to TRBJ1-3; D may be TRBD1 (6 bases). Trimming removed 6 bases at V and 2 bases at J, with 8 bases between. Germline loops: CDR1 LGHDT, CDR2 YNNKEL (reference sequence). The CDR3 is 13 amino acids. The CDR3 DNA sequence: TGTGCCAGCAGGCGGACAGCTGGAAACACCATATATTTT. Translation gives CASRRTAGNTIYF.

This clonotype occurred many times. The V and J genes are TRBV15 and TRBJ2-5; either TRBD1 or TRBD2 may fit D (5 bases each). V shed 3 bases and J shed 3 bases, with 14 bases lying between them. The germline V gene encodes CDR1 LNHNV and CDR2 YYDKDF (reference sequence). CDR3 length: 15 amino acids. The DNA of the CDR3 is TGTGCCACCAGCAGGCCCGGGGCGGGCGAAGAGACCCAGTACTTC. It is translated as CATSRPGAGEETQYF.

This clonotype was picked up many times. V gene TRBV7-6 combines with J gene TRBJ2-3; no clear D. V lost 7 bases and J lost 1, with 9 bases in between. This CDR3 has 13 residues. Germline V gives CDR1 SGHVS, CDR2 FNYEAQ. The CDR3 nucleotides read TGTGCCAGCAAACGGGCGGGCACAGATACGCAGTATTTT. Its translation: CASKRAGTDTQYF.

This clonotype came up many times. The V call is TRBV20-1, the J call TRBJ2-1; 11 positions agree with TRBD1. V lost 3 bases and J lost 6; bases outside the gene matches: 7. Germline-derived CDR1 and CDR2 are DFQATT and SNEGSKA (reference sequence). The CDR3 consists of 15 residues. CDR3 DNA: TGCAGTGCTAGGCCCGGACAGGGGGCATTCAATGAGCAGTTCTTC. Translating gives CSARPGQGAFNEQFF.

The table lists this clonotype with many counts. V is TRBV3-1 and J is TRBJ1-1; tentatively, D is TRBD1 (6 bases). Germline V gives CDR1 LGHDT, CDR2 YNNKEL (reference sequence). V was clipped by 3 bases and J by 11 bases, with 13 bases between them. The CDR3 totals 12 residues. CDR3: CASSQNSGEAFF. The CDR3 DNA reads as TGTGCCAGCAGCCAGAATTCAGGGGAGGCTTTCTTT.

The CDR3 nucleotides read TGTGCCAGTAGTATAAGCCAAGGCAATCAGCCCCAGCATTTT. Protein product: CASSISQGNQPQHF. The chain carries TRBV19 and TRBJ1-5; D unclear. V gave up 2 bases and J gave up 2 bases, with 7 bases separating them. Germline V gene sequence: CDR1 LNHDA, CDR2 SQIVND (reference sequence). This CDR3 has 14 amino acids.

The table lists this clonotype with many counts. CDR3 residues: CASSEAGWGAQPQHF. The CDR3 nucleotides are TGTGCCAGCAGTGAAGCTGGGTGGGGGGCCCAGCCCCAGCATTTT. The rearrangement uses TRBV2 and TRBJ1-5, with a weak D call TRBD1 (6 bases). The ends were cut back, 0 bases at V and 7 bases at J, with 13 bases in the middle. CDR3 size: 15 residues. The germline gives CDR1 SNHLY, CDR2 FYNNEI.

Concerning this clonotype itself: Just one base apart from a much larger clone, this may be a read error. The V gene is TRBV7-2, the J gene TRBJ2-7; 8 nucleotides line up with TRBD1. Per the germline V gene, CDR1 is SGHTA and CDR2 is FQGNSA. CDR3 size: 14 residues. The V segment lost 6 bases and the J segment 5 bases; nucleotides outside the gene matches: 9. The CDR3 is CASRPRTGMNEQYF. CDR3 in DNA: TGTGCCAGCAGACCTCGGACAGGGATGAACGAGCAGTACTTC.

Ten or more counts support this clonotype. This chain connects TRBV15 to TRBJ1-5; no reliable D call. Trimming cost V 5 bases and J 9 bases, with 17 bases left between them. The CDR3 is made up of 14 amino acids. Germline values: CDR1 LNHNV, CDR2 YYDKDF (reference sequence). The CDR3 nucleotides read TGTGCCACCAGCCCCGACGGCGATCTTAGGCCCCAGCATTTT. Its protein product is CATSPDGDLRPQHF.